One and the same sample provided the 24 T cell receptor beta chains below, sequenced in a study of response to subunit inactivated influenza vaccine. TCRdb re-called the RT-PCR reads with MiXCR, one entry per CDR3 protein. Here the sample spans some 640,000 distinct CDR3 sequences, approximately 15% being singletons. The material was PBMCs from blood, obtained 14 days before vaccination. The receptors here all came from a man in his forties or fifties who received an inactivated influenza vaccine.

J is TRBJ1-6 and V is TRBV20-1; TRBD1 is a possible D gene (5 bases). This CDR3 contains 16 residues. Germline V gene lookup returns CDR1 DFQATT and CDR2 SNEGSKA (reference sequence). The V and J ends lost 1 base and 4 bases respectively, with 14 bases between them. The CDR3 DNA reads as TGCAGTGCTAGAGTCAATCAGGGAGTTTATAATTCACCCCTCCACTTT. Protein product: CSARVNQGVYNSPLHF.

This clonotype was detected ten times or more. The chain couples TRBV24-1 to TRBJ1-2; 8 bases agree with TRBD1. V was clipped by 3 bases and J by 6 bases; unmatched bases: 5. Germline values: CDR1 KGHDR, CDR2 SFDVKD. The CDR3 is made up of 14 amino acids. The CDR3 region is CATSDPDREDGYTF. The CDR3 bases are TGTGCCACCAGTGATCCGGACAGGGAGGATGGCTACACCTTC.

This clonotype appeared a few times. The V and J genes are TRBV7-6 and TRBJ2-7; no reliable D call. Germline CDR1 SGHVS, CDR2 FNYEAQ. The germline V and J ends were trimmed by 0 bases and 7 bases, with 19 bases remaining between them. This CDR3 is built from 16 residues. The CDR3 loop reads CASSLAKGSELREQYF. CDR3 in DNA: TGTGCCAGCAGCTTAGCGAAGGGATCGGAATTACGGGAGCAGTACTTC.

This clonotype was observed a few times. The V call is TRBV7-2, the J call TRBJ2-2; 14 bases match TRBD2. Germline V gene lookup returns CDR1 SGHTA and CDR2 FQGNSA. The V gene end was trimmed by 0 bases and the J gene end by 5 bases; junction bases not matched to a gene: 8. The CDR3 is 19 residues long. The CDR3 spells CASSLARTSGRSRTGELFF. CDR3 sequence (DNA): TGTGCCAGCAGCTTAGCTCGGACTAGCGGGAGGTCGAGGACCGGGGAGCTGTTTTTT.

This clonotype has at least ten counts. The V gene is TRBV5-1, the J gene TRBJ2-3; 11 bases map to TRBD2. Germline CDR1 reads SGHRS; CDR2 reads YFSETQ. The CDR3 loop spans 15 amino acids. The junction had 6 bases not matched to a gene; V was cut back by 4 bases and J by 5 bases. The CDR3 sequence: CASSSSGRAGDTQYF. The CDR3 DNA is TGCGCCAGCAGCAGTAGCGGGAGGGCCGGAGATACGCAGTATTTT.

Comments on this clonotype: Germline and junction disagree at one end, which may indicate a read error. The chain recombines TRBV24-1 with TRBJ2-2; 9 nucleotides line up with TRBD1. Germline CDR1 is KGHDR and CDR2 is SFDVKD. The CDR3 runs 16 residues. This CDR3 reads CVTREGTGWLNGELFF. The CDR3 DNA reads as TGTGTCACCAGAGAAGGGACAGGGTGGCTCAACGGGGAGCTGTTTTTT.

The chain carries TRBV7-8 and TRBJ2-5, with 9 bases that match TRBD2. Germline assignment: CDR1 SGHVS and CDR2 FQNEAQ. Germline trimming cut 1 base from V and 5 bases from J; bases unmatched to any gene: 17. CDR3 length: 19 residues. CDR3 region: CASSLGLGFLASGKETQYF. The DNA of the CDR3 is TGTGCCAGCAGCTTAGGGTTAGGTTTCTTGGCTAGCGGGAAGGAGACCCAGTACTTC.

This clonotype appeared a few times. This chain uses TRBV6-1 with TRBJ2-7; D is undetermined. Trimming shortened V by 10 bases and J by 5 bases, and 9 bases separated the two germline ends. From germline, CDR1 is MNHNS and CDR2 SASEGT. The CDR3 length is 10 residues. In nucleotides, the CDR3 is TGTGCCACCAAGATAGACGAGCAGTACTTC. Amino acid sequence: CATKIDEQYF.

This sequence joins TRBV7-2 and TRBJ2-5; TRBD2 is a possible D gene (5 bases). There are 14 residues in the CDR3. Germline CDR1 SGHTA, CDR2 FQGNSA. Trimming took off 4 bases at V and 4 bases at J, with 13 bases between the two ends. The DNA for the CDR3 is TGTGCCAGCAGCTCCCTTCGGAGGCGAGAGACCCAGTACTTC. The encoded protein is CASSSLRRRETQYF.

At least ten counts were recorded for this clonotype. The rearrangement links TRBV4-3 to TRBJ2-2; D perhaps matches TRBD2 (7 bases). The CDR3 has 17 residues. In germline, CDR1 is LGHNA, CDR2 YSLEER. With 1 base removed from V and 1 base from J, the gap between germline ends came to 13 bases. For the CDR3, the DNA is TGCGCCAGCAGCCAAGCCTGGGGGGGCATGAACACCGGGGAGCTGTTTTTT. Translation: CASSQAWGGMNTGELFF.

This clonotype was picked up a small number of times. The J gene is TRBJ2-5, the V gene TRBV6-1, with D tentatively TRBD2 (5 bases). The germline V gene has CDR1 MNHNS and CDR2 SASEGT. The CDR3 length is 15 residues. Trimming removed 2 bases from V and 6 bases from J, with 16 bases in between. In DNA, the CDR3 is TGTGCCAGCAGTGAACTCGGGATAGCAAAAAAGACCCAGTACTTC. Its translation is CASSELGIAKKTQYF.

This clonotype has just a few counts. The V call is TRBV6-2 or TRBV6-3, the J call TRBJ1-5; D is unclear. Per the germline V gene, CDR1 is MNHEY and CDR2 is SVGEGT. CDR3 length: 15 amino acids. V was pared by 1 base and J by 1 base, with 8 bases between. CDR3: CASSYFGGSNQPQHF. CDR3 DNA: TGTGCCAGCAGTTACTTCGGCGGGAGCAATCAGCCCCAGCATTTT.

There are many counts of this clonotype. The chain uses TRBV30 and TRBJ2-1; D is unresolved. CDR1 is GTSNPN, CDR2 SVGIG, per germline (reference sequence). The CDR3 has 13 residues. V shed 3 bases and J shed 4 bases, with 10 bases lying between them. The CDR3 spells CAWRRKGYNEQFF. The CDR3 region has the DNA TGTGCCTGGAGACGTAAGGGATACAATGAGCAGTTCTTC.

The V gene is TRBV10-3, the J gene TRBJ1-5, with D tentatively TRBD1 (6 bases). The CDR3 runs 13 residues. Germline assignment: CDR1 ENHRY and CDR2 SYGVKD. V was cut by 6 bases and J by 4 bases, with 10 bases left in between. As DNA, the CDR3 is TGTGCCATCAGGAGACAGGTAAATCAGCCCCAGCATTTT. Protein: CAIRRQVNQPQHF.

Only a few counts were recorded for this clonotype. The chain has TRBV11-2 and TRBJ1-2; maybe TRBD1 (5 bases). Germline assignment: CDR1 SGHAT and CDR2 FQNNGV. This CDR3 is 14 amino acids long. V was clipped by 3 bases and J by 6 bases, with 14 bases between them. The CDR3 protein is CASSFVGQGDGYTF. The DNA for the CDR3 is TGTGCCAGCAGCTTTGTTGGCCAGGGCGATGGCTACACCTTC.

This clonotype has a handful of counts. The V gene is TRBV12-3 or TRBV12-4, the J gene TRBJ2-7, with 11 bases matching TRBD1. J was trimmed by 4 bases and V by 4 bases; bases with no gene match: 6. This CDR3 comprises 15 residues. CDR3 bases: TGTGCCAGCAGTTATGGGACAGGGGGAGCTTACGAGCAGTACTTC. This encodes CASSYGTGGAYEQYF.

Only a few counts were recorded for this clonotype. The V and J genes are TRBV30 and TRBJ2-1; the D gene could be TRBD1 or TRBD2 (5 bases each). Trimming shortened V by 8 bases and J by 3 bases, and 8 bases separated the two germline ends. This CDR3 region has 11 residues. Germline V gives CDR1 GTSNPN, CDR2 SVGIG (reference sequence). For the CDR3, the DNA is TGTGCCGGGGGATACTACAATGAGCAGTTCTTC. Its protein product is CAGGYYNEQFF.

CDR3 region: CASSPSGTIYYEQYF. The CDR3 DNA is TGTGCCAGCTCACCGTCCGGGACTATATACTACGAGCAGTACTTC. The rearrangement uses TRBV18 and TRBJ2-7; TRBD2 matches at 7 bases. The length of the CDR3 is 15 residues. Germline assignment: CDR1 KGHSH and CDR2 LQKENI. J was trimmed by 3 bases and V by 3 bases; bases with no gene match: 8.

This clonotype was counted between two and nine times. The chain joins TRBV6-1 to TRBJ2-1, with 7 bases lining up with TRBD2. V lost 7 bases, J lost 3 bases, and 12 bases stayed unmatched. Germline lookup yields CDR1 MNHNS and CDR2 SASEGT. This CDR3 has 16 residues. CDR3 loop: CASTDVRDYGYNEQFF. The CDR3 nucleotides read TGTGCCAGCACTGACGTCCGGGACTACGGCTACAATGAGCAGTTCTTC.

The chain uses TRBV20-1 and TRBJ2-5; D might be TRBD2 (6 bases). The germline gives CDR1 DFQATT, CDR2 SNEGSKA (reference sequence). The CDR3 runs to 13 residues. V was trimmed by 3 bases and J by 7 bases, leaving 15 bases between them. The CDR3 region has the DNA TGCAGTGCTAGCTCGCCGGGGGTTGGGACCCAGTACTTC. Amino acids: CSASSPGVGTQYF.

This chain joins TRBV19 and TRBJ2-1; D gene uncertain. This CDR3 is built from 15 residues. Germline loops: CDR1 LNHDA, CDR2 SQIVND (reference sequence). Trimming removed 3 bases from V and 1 base from J, with 10 bases in between. The CDR3 nucleotides read TGTGCCAGTAGTATCTCGGTCCCTTCCTACAATGAGCAGTTCTTC. Protein product: CASSISVPSYNEQFF. Combining the CDR3 with reference TRBV19 and TRBJ2-1 gives the whole variable domain DGGITQSPKYLFRKEGQNVTLSCEQNLNHDAMYWYRQDPGQGLRLIYYSQIVNDFQKGDIAEGYSVSREKKESFPLTVTSAQKNPTAFYLCASSISVPSYNEQFFGPGTRLTVL.

This clonotype was recorded many times. V and J are TRBV6-5 and TRBJ2-6; D gene uncertain. Per germline, CDR1 MNHEY and CDR2 SVGAGI. The CDR3 loop spans 14 amino acids. V dropped 4 bases and J dropped 1 base, with 5 bases sitting between them. CDR3 in DNA: TGTGCCAGCAGTTCTGGGTCTGGGGCCAACGTCCTGACTTTC. Its protein product is CASSSGSGANVLTF.

V and J are TRBV20-1 and TRBJ1-5; the D gene is possibly TRBD1 (5 bases). The CDR3 spans 13 residues. Germline values: CDR1 DFQATT, CDR2 SNEGSKA (reference sequence). The V end was cut by 6 bases, the J end by 4 bases, with 13 bases between. The CDR3 DNA sequence: TGCAGTGCAGGGGTTACCTCAAATCAGCCCCAGCATTTT. Protein product: CSAGVTSNQPQHF.

Many counts were recorded for this clonotype. The rearrangement joins TRBV19 to TRBJ1-5, with D unresolved. Germline assignment: CDR1 LNHDA and CDR2 SQIVND (reference sequence). V dropped 3 bases and J dropped 7 bases, with 10 bases sitting between them. The CDR3 has 13 amino acids. CDR3 in DNA: TGTGCCAGTAGTATCGGGCAGCGACAGCCCCAGCATTTT. Its protein product is CASSIGQRQPQHF.